The 21 T cell receptor beta chains listed next were all sequenced from one sample in a study of control samples from healthy donors and cancer patients. Data came from immunoSEQ multiplex PCR; TCRdb stores just in-frame clones and leaves some out. The data contain roughly 120,000 clones, 90% of them singletons. Specimen: blood. These receptors originate from a human donor in good health. The donor label of this sample is uncertain.

The J gene is TRBJ1-5, the V gene TRBV28, with 7 bases matching TRBD1. Germline V CDR1 and CDR2: MDHEN, SYDVKM. CDR3 length equals 14 residues. V lost 6 bases and J lost 9; bases outside the gene matches: 11. The CDR3 loop is CASRGGQTGRPQHF. CDR3 coding DNA: TGTGCCAGCAGGGGGGGACAGACTGGTAGGCCCCAGCATTTT.

V is TRBV5-1 and J is TRBJ2-3; 12 bases are shared with TRBD2. Trimming took 3 bases from V and 2 from J; bases not matched to a gene: 4. The germline CDR1 and CDR2 sequences are SGHRS and YFSETQ. This CDR3 spans 16 amino acids. CDR3 DNA: TGCGCCAGCAGCTCTAGCGGGGGGGCGGTCACAGATACGCAGTATTTT. This sequence encodes CASSSSGGAVTDTQYF.

The rearrangement links TRBV6-5 to TRBJ1-1, with 9 bases lining up with TRBD1. The CDR3 extends over 16 amino acids. V lost 0 bases and J lost 4; bases outside the gene matches: 6. Germline assignment: CDR1 MNHEY and CDR2 SVGAGI. For the CDR3, the DNA is TGTGCCAGCAGTTACTCAGCGGACAGGGGATCCACTGAAGCTTTCTTT. This gives the protein CASSYSADRGSTEAFF.

The chain links TRBV4-2 to TRBJ1-1, with D maybe TRBD1 (6 bases). Germline V gives CDR1 LGHNA, CDR2 YNFKEQ. The V gene lost 0 bases and the J gene lost 0 bases, with 8 bases spanning the gap. The CDR3 has 15 residues. DNA of the CDR3: TGTGCCAGCAGCCAAGATCGGGACATGAACACTGAAGCTTTCTTT. Amino acid sequence: CASSQDRDMNTEAFF.

The rearrangement uses TRBV5-1 and TRBJ1-3, with unresolved D. CDR1 is SGHRS, CDR2 YFSETQ, per germline. CDR3 length: 15 amino acids. Trimming cost V 3 bases and J 4 bases, with 14 bases left between them. CDR3 nucleotide sequence: TGCGCCAGCAGCTCGCCCTACTTTCTGGGAAACACCATATATTTT. As protein: CASSSPYFLGNTIYF.

The J gene is TRBJ2-7, the V gene TRBV29-1, with TRBD2 matching over 15 bases. The CDR3 sequence is 19 residues long. The germline CDR1 and CDR2 sequences are SQVTM and ANQGSEA. Trimming removed 3 bases from V and 3 bases from J; junction bases left unmatched: 15. Written as DNA, the CDR3 is TGCAGCGTTGAGGGGTTGGGACTAGCGGGGGGACAAATCCACTACGAGCAGTACTTC. Its protein is CSVEGLGLAGGQIHYEQYF.

The chain combines TRBV24-1 with TRBJ2-5; D may match TRBD1 or TRBD2 (5 bases each). V gave up 9 bases and J gave up 7 bases, with 14 bases separating them. CDR1 and CDR2 (germline): KGHDR, SFDVKD. CDR3 length equals 12 residues. The CDR3 is CATGGDAGTQYF. CDR3 sequence (DNA): TGTGCCACCGGGGGAGATGCAGGGACCCAGTACTTC.

This chain links TRBV19 with TRBJ2-7; D is ambiguous. The germline V and J ends were trimmed by 5 bases and 3 bases, with 17 bases remaining between them. CDR3 length: 15 amino acids. The germline V gene has CDR1 LNHDA and CDR2 SQIVND (reference sequence). For the CDR3, the DNA is TGTGCCAGTAGTCTTGGCACAGCCGCTTTCTACGAGCAGTACTTC. Its translation: CASSLGTAAFYEQYF.

Details on this clone: Other nucleotide sequences in the sample specify the same CDR3. This chain joins TRBV6-9 and TRBJ2-5; D gene uncertain. Germline CDR1 reads MNHGY; CDR2 reads SVAAGI. The CDR3 totals 14 residues. The ends were cut back, 2 bases at V and 2 bases at J, with 9 bases in the middle. The CDR3 nucleotides are TGTGCCAGCAGTTATGGCTTAAAACAAGAGACCCAGTACTTC. Protein product: CASSYGLKQETQYF.

The chain couples TRBV7-9 to TRBJ1-5, with a possible D match to TRBD1 (5 bases). CDR1 and CDR2 from the germline V gene are SEHNR and FQNEAQ (reference sequence). The CDR3 has 13 residues. Trimming removed 5 bases from V and 5 bases from J, with 10 bases in between. The chain's CDR3 is CASSRPGDQPQHF. CDR3 DNA: TGTGCCAGCAGCCGCCCGGGGGATCAGCCCCAGCATTTT. Based on the CDR3 plus reference TRBV7-9 and TRBJ1-5, the full variable domain is DTGVSQNPRHKITKRGQNVTFRCDPISEHNRLYWYRQTLGQGPEFLTYFQNEAQLEKSRLLSDRFSAERPKGSFSTLEIQRTEQGDSAMYLCASSRPGDQPQHFGDGTRLSIL.

The chain recombines TRBV3-1 (or the pseudogene TRBV3-2) with TRBJ1-6; 7 bases match TRBD1. Germline CDR1 is LGHDT and CDR2 is YNNKEL (reference sequence). Unmatched junction bases numbered 10, after V lost 4 bases and J lost 7 bases. This CDR3 is 16 amino acids long. The CDR3 coding sequence is TGTGCCAGCAGCCTCTTTCTCCCGACAGGGAATTCACCCCTCCACTTT. Protein: CASSLFLPTGNSPLHF.

This sequence joins TRBV19 and TRBJ1-2; D unclear. Germline V gene sequence: CDR1 LNHDA, CDR2 SQIVND (reference sequence). CDR3 length equals 15 residues. The germline V and J ends were trimmed by 5 bases and 0 bases, with 13 bases remaining between them. CDR3 residues: CASSVPKGSNYGYTF. As DNA, the CDR3 is TGTGCCAGTAGTGTGCCCAAGGGATCTAACTATGGCTACACCTTC.

The chain links TRBV3-1 (or the pseudogene TRBV3-2) to TRBJ1-4, with a weak D call TRBD1 (6 bases). The germline V gene has CDR1 LGHDT and CDR2 YNNKEL (reference sequence). The CDR3 length is 17 residues. V lost 1 base and J 6 bases, leaving 18 bases between the germline ends. The chain's CDR3 is CASSQALQTGGDEKLFF. The CDR3 DNA follows: TGTGCCAGCAGCCAAGCCCTCCAGACAGGTGGCGATGAAAAACTGTTTTTT.

The rearrangement joins TRBV30 to TRBJ2-3; 8 bases are shared with TRBD2. CDR1 is GTSNPN, CDR2 SVGIG, per germline (reference sequence). After removal of 5 bases from V and 7 bases from J, the junction contained 11 bases not matched to a gene. The length of the CDR3 is 14 residues. In DNA, the CDR3 is TGTGCCTGGGGTAGTAGCGGGGCCTCCAATACGCAGTATTTT. It specifies CAWGSSGASNTQYF.

The V and J genes are TRBV2 and TRBJ1-6; the D gene is possibly TRBD1 (5 bases). This CDR3 region has 14 residues. The V gene's germline CDR1 is SNHLY and CDR2 FYNNEI. V was trimmed by 5 bases and J by 0 bases, leaving 5 bases between them. The CDR3 sequence: CASSRGSYNSPLHF. The CDR3 DNA is TGTGCCAGCAGTAGGGGCTCCTATAATTCACCCCTCCACTTT.

This chain links TRBV4-1 with TRBJ1-5, with D possibly TRBD1 on 5 matching bases. V was cut by 0 bases and J by 0 bases, with 12 bases left in between. The CDR3 runs to 17 residues. CDR1 is MGHRA and CDR2 is YSYEKL in the germline V gene. The CDR3 bases are TGCGCCAGCAGCCAAGATGGGGGGGAGTATAGCAATCAGCCCCAGCATTTT. Amino acids: CASSQDGGEYSNQPQHF.

This clone is a singleton in its sample. The chain carries TRBV30 and TRBJ1-3; the D is unclear. Per germline, CDR1 GTSNPN and CDR2 SVGIG (reference sequence). The V end was cut by 3 bases, the J end by 0 bases, with 9 bases between. This CDR3 is 14 amino acids long. CDR3 residues: CAWRRESSGNTIYF. The CDR3 DNA sequence: TGTGCCTGGAGACGAGAGAGCTCTGGAAACACCATATATTTT. The complete variable domain, with remaining parts taken from reference TRBV30 and TRBJ1-3, reads SQTIHQWPATLVQPVGSPLSLECTVEGTSNPNLYWYRQAAGRGLQLLFYSVGIGQISSEVPQNLSASRPQDRQFILSSKKLLLSDSGFYLCAWRRESSGNTIYFGEGSWLTVV.

In its sample, this clone was seen once. The chain recombines TRBV5-4 with TRBJ2-7; D perhaps matches TRBD1 (6 bases). V dropped 3 bases and J dropped 1 base, with 14 bases sitting between them. The CDR3 runs 15 residues. From germline, CDR1 is SGHNT and CDR2 YYREEE (reference sequence). CDR3 amino acids: CASSSRTTGSYEQYF. The CDR3 DNA sequence: TGTGCCAGCAGCTCACGCACGACAGGTTCCTACGAGCAGTACTTC.

The V and J genes are TRBV25-1 and TRBJ1-6; the D gene is possibly TRBD1 (6 bases). Germline values: CDR1 MGHDK, CDR2 SYGVNS. Trimming left V 8 bases short and J 7 bases short, with 15 bases between. CDR3 length equals 14 residues. CDR3 sequence reads: CASLPGVSNSPLHF. As DNA, the CDR3 is TGTGCCAGCCTTCCAGGGGTTTCCAATTCACCCCTCCACTTT.

This chain uses TRBV5-1 with TRBJ2-5, with 9 bases aligning to TRBD2. The CDR3 runs 17 residues. V dropped 4 bases and J dropped 5; count of bases not matched to a gene: 15. Germline lookup yields CDR1 SGHRS and CDR2 YFSETQ. This CDR3 is CASSPRLARGGSETQYF. The CDR3 coding sequence is TGCGCCAGCAGCCCCAGACTAGCGCGGGGGGGGAGCGAGACCCAGTACTTC.

The gene calls are TRBV19 and TRBJ1-2; TRBD1 is a possible D gene (5 bases). The germline CDR1 and CDR2 sequences are LNHDA and SQIVND (reference sequence). CDR3 length equals 15 residues. The V and J ends lost 3 bases and 2 bases respectively, with 13 bases between them. DNA of the CDR3: TGTGCCAGTAGTATGGGGCCCGGGCCGAACTATGGCTACACCTTC. This encodes CASSMGPGPNYGYTF.